Here is one T cell receptor beta chain with its context. Data came from immunoSEQ multiplex PCR; TCRdb stores just in-frame clones and leaves some out. The repertoire holds 95,000 to 150,000 clones, with around 91% as singletons. The data belong to a study of blood T cell repertoires in COVID-19. The CDR3 has 15 residues. The V and J ends lost 3 bases and 11 bases, in that order; junction bases with no gene match: 17. The V gene's germline CDR1 is SGHRS and CDR2 YFSETQ. The TCR originated in a man in his sixties or seventies with active or convalescent COVID-19. Sequences were obtained from peripheral blood. This chain links TRBV5-1 with TRBJ2-7, with 7 bases identical to TRBD1. CDR3 region: CASSYGQDSDRGEYF. The CDR3 coding sequence is TGCGCCAGCAGCTACGGACAGGACTCCGACCGAGGGGAGTACTTC.